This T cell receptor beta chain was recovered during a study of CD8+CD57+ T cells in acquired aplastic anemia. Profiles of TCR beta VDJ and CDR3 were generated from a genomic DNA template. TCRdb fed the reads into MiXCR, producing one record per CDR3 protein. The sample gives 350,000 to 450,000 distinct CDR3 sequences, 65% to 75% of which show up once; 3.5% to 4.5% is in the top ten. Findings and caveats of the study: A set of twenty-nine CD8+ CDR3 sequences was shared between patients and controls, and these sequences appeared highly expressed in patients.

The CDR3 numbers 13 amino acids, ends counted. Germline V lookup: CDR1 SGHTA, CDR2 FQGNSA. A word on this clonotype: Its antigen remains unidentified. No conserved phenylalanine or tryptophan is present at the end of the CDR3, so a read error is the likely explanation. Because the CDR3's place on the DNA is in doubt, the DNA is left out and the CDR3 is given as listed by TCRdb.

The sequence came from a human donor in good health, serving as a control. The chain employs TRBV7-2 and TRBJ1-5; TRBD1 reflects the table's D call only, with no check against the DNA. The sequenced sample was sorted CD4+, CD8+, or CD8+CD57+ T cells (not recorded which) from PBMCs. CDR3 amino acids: CASSAQGWDQPQH.